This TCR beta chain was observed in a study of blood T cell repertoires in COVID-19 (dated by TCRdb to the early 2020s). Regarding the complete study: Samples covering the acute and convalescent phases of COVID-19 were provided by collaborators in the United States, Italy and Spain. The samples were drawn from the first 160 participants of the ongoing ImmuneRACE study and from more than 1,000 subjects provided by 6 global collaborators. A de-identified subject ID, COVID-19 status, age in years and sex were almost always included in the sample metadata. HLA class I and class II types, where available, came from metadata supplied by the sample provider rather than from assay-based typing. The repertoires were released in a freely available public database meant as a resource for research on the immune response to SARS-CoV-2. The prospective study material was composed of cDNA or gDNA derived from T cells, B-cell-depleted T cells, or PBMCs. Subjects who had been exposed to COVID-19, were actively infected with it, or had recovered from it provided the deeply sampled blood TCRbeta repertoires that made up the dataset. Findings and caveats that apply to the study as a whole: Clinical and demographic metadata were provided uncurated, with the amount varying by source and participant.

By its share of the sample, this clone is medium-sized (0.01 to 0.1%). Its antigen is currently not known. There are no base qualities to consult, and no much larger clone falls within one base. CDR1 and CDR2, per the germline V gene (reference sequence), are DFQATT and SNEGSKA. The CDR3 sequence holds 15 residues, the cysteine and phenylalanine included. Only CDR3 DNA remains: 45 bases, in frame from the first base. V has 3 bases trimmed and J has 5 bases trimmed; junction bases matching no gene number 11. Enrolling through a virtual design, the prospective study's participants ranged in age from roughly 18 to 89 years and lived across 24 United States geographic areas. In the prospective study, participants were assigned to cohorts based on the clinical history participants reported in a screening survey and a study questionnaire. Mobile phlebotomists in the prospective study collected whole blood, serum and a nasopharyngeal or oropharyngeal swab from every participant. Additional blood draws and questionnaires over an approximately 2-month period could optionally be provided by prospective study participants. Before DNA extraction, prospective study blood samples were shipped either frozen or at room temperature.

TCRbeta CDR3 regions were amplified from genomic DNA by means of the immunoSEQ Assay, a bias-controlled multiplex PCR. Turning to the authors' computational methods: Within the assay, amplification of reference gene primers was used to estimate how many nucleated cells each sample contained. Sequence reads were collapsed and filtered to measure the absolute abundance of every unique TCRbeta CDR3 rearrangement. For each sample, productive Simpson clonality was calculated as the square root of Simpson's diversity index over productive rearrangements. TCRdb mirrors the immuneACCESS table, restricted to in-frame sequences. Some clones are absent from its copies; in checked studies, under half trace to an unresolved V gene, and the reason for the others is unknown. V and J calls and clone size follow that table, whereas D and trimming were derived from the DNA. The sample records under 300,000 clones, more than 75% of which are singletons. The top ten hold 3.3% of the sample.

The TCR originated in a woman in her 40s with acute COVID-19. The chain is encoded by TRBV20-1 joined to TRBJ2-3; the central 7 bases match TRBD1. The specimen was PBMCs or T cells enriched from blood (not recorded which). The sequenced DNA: TGCAGTGCTAGTGAGGACCCCAACAGGGGAGATACGCAGTATTTT. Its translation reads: CSASEDPNRGDTQYF.